Described below is a single T cell receptor (beta chain) sequence and its context. Its recognized antigen is unknown. Base-call qualities are not available, and no considerably larger clone is one nucleotide away. The data were taken from a study of blood T cell repertoires in COVID-19 (dated by TCRdb to 2020 to 2021). Broadly, across the study: Samples from collaborators originated in the United States, Italy and Spain and spanned both the acute and convalescent phases of COVID-19. The repertoires were released in a freely available public database meant as a resource for research on the immune response to SARS-CoV-2. The material from the prospective study consisted of cDNA or gDNA derived from T cells, B-cell-depleted T cells, or PBMCs. Where HLA class I and class II types were available, the types were taken from metadata supplied by the sample provider, not from assay-based typing. The samples were drawn from the first 160 participants of the ongoing ImmuneRACE study and from over a thousand subjects provided by 6 global collaborators. Sample metadata almost always included a de-identified subject ID, COVID-19 status, age in years and sex. The dataset comprised deeply sampled blood TCRbeta repertoires from subjects exposed to, actively infected with, or recovered from COVID-19. What the authors observed across the whole study: The amount of clinical and demographic metadata varied by source and participant and was provided uncurated.

In the prospective study, participants were about 18 to 95 years old, resided in under 30 geographic areas of the United States, and were enrolled through a virtual design. In the prospective study, participants were assigned to cohorts based on the clinical history participants reported in a screening survey and a study questionnaire. Exposed participants were defined as having been in contact with someone with a PCR-confirmed or clinician-diagnosed COVID-19 case within 2 weeks of study entry. Each participant in the prospective study had whole blood, serum and a nasopharyngeal or oropharyngeal swab collected by mobile phlebotomists. Additional blood draws and questionnaires over an approximately 2-month period could optionally be provided by prospective study participants. Blood samples from the prospective study were shipped frozen or at room temperature prior to DNA extraction. TCRbeta CDR3 regions were amplified from genomic DNA by means of the immunoSEQ Assay, a bias-controlled multiplex PCR. Under the source paper's analysis protocol: The number of nucleated cells in each sample was estimated by amplification of reference gene primers within the assay. To quantify the absolute abundance of each unique TCRbeta CDR3 rearrangement, sequence reads were collapsed and filtered. For each sample, productive Simpson clonality was calculated as the square root of Simpson's diversity index over productive rearrangements. TCRdb re-hosts the immuneACCESS table, in-frame sequences only. Its copies lack some clones; in the studies checked, an unresolved V gene accounts for under half of them, and the cause for the rest is not known. V and J calls and clone size are those listed in that table; D and trimming were worked out from the DNA. Here the sample has about 300,000 clones; roughly nine tenths occur a single time. The ten largest account for 2.9% of the sample.

The sample consisted of PBMCs or T cells enriched from blood (not recorded which). The receptor was derived from a woman aged 50 to 65 who had been exposed to COVID-19.

The nucleotide sequence reads TGTGCCTGGAGTCTTGACCCCGGACAGGGTTTCTATGGCTACACCTTC. Translated, it reads CAWSLDPGQGFYGYTF. The chain is encoded by TRBV30 joined to TRBJ1-2, with 8 bases in between that match TRBD1. The CDR3 contains 16 residues, cysteine and phenylalanine counted. The read is trimmed to its CDR3 DNA, 48 bases read in frame from base 1. The germline V gene (reference sequence) specifies GTSNPN as CDR1 and SVGIG as CDR2. Trimming accounts for 2 bases at V and 4 bases at J, while the number of junction bases matched to no gene is 12.